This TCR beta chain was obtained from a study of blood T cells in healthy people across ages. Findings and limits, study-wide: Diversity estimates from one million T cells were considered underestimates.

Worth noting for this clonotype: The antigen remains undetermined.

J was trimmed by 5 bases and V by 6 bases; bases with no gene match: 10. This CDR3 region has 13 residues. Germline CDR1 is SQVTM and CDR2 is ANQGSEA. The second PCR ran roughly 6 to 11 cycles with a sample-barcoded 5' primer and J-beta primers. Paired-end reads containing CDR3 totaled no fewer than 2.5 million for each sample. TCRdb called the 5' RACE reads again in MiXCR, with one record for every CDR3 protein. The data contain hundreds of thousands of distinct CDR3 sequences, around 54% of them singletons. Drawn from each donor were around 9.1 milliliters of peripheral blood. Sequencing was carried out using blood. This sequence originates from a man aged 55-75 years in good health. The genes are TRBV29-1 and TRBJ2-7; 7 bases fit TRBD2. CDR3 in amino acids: CSVAIGGGDEQYF. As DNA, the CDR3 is TGCAGCGTCGCAATTGGGGGGGGTGACGAGCAGTACTTC.